This T cell receptor beta chain originates from a study of T cell responses to AZD1222 COVID-19 vaccine. Trimming stripped 1 base from V and 3 bases from J, with 9 bases between. The CDR3 has 14 residues. CDR1 and CDR2 from the germline V gene are MNHNY and SVGAGI (reference sequence). About this clone itself: Its antigen is still unknown.

Clones were read by immunoSEQ multiplex PCR, and TCRdb kept only the in-frame ones, dropping some. The sample has over 150,000 clones, just over 85% seen once; the top ten hold 11%. Whole-study results and caveats: Unmutated variant regions are reportedly targeted by nearly half of spike-specific TCRs. Donor demographics were predominantly white British with a female majority; clonal diversity may be underestimated.

Sequences were derived from peripheral blood, sampled 28 days after the second AZD1222 dose. The origin of this receptor is an adult who received the AZD1222 COVID-19 vaccine. This chain links TRBV6-6 with TRBJ1-2; D is unclear. The CDR3 DNA is TGTGCCAGCAGTTACTTCGGGTTCGACTATGGCTACACCTTC. Translation gives CASSYFGFDYGYTF.